Listed below are T cell receptor beta chains from one sample, sequenced in a study of cytomegalovirus exposure and HLA in healthy donors. Here immunoSEQ multiplex PCR was the method, and the copy in TCRdb shows in-frame clones only, minus some. This table holds some 49,000 clones, about 94% found once. Source material: PBMCs. These receptors all come from a woman under 30 in good health and CMV-seropositive. Both conserved end residues are part of each CDR3. A D gene is named only where the DNA matches it firmly. A row's size may be missing; if present it is once, few, many or a size class.

clone size: .; V gene: TRBV18; J gene: TRBJ1-1; D gene: .; CDR3 protein: CASSPLPGNTEAFF; CDR3 DNA: TGTGCCAGCTCACCACTCCCAGGGAACACTGAAGCTTTCTTT
clone size: .; V gene: TRBV19; J gene: TRBJ1-5; D gene: .; CDR3 protein: CASSTTGTRPGNHQPQHF; CDR3 DNA: TGTGCCAGTAGTACGACCGGGACACGGCCGGGTAATCATCAGCCCCAGCATTTT
clone size: .; V gene: TRBV11-3; J gene: TRBJ1-1; D gene: .; CDR3 protein: CASSFNHGRTEAFF; CDR3 DNA: TGTGCCAGCAGCTTTAACCACGGGAGAACTGAAGCTTTCTTT
clone size: once; V gene: TRBV4-2; J gene: TRBJ2-5; D gene: .; CDR3 protein: CASSQVIAGRQETQYF; CDR3 DNA: TGTGCCAGCAGCCAAGTAATCGCGGGGCGCCAAGAGACCCAGTACTTC
clone size: .; V gene: TRBV11-3; J gene: TRBJ2-1; D gene: TRBD2; CDR3 protein: CASSRKAGGAAEQFF; CDR3 DNA: TGTGCCAGCAGCCGAAAGGCGGGAGGAGCCGCTGAGCAGTTCTTC
clone size: .; V gene: TRBV5-1; J gene: TRBJ1-2; D gene: .; CDR3 protein: CASRGALSYGYTF; CDR3 DNA: TGCGCCAGCAGGGGCGCGCTGTCCTATGGCTACACCTTC
clone size: .; V gene: TRBV2; J gene: TRBJ2-7; D gene: TRBD1; CDR3 protein: CASSETSRTGDEQYF; CDR3 DNA: TGTGCCAGCAGTGAAACTAGCCGGACAGGGGACGAGCAGTACTTC
clone size: .; V gene: TRBV11-2; J gene: TRBJ2-2; D gene: .; CDR3 protein: CASSQRDAGAGTGELFF; CDR3 DNA: TGTGCCAGCAGCCAGAGGGATGCGGGCGCTGGGACCGGGGAGCTGTTTTTT
clone size: .; V gene: TRBV9; J gene: TRBJ2-5; D gene: .; CDR3 protein: CASSVGGGETQYF; CDR3 DNA: TGTGCCAGCAGCGTAGGAGGGGGAGAGACCCAGTACTTC
clone size: .; V gene: TRBV6-5; J gene: TRBJ2-7; D gene: TRBD2; CDR3 protein: CASSPSGIYEQYF; CDR3 DNA: TGTGCCAGCAGTCCCAGCGGGATTTACGAGCAGTACTTC
clone size: .; V gene: TRBV20-1; J gene: TRBJ2-1; D gene: .; CDR3 protein: CSARGLEQFF; CDR3 DNA: TGCAGTGCTAGAGGTCTTGAGCAGTTCTTC
clone size: .; V gene: TRBV2; J gene: TRBJ2-3; D gene: TRBD2; CDR3 protein: CASSVGAGGSSADTQYF; CDR3 DNA: TGTGCCAGCAGTGTTGGAGCGGGAGGCTCGAGCGCAGATACGCAGTATTTT
clone size: few; V gene: TRBV6-1; J gene: TRBJ2-1; D gene: .; CDR3 protein: CASSDDGKQFF; CDR3 DNA: TGTGCCAGCAGTGATGACGGGAAGCAGTTCTTC
clone size: .; V gene: TRBV5-3; J gene: TRBJ2-5; D gene: .; CDR3 protein: CASLEGEGETQYF; CDR3 DNA: TGTGCCAGCTTGGAAGGGGAAGGAGAGACCCAGTACTTC
clone size: .; V gene: TRBV6-1; J gene: TRBJ2-2; D gene: .; CDR3 protein: CASSEYSPNTGELFF; CDR3 DNA: TGTGCCAGCAGTGAATACAGTCCCAACACCGGGGAGCTGTTTTTT
clone size: .; V gene: TRBV2; J gene: TRBJ2-1; D gene: TRBD1; CDR3 protein: CASTGQGVYNEQFF; CDR3 DNA: TGTGCCAGCACGGGACAGGGGGTCTACAATGAGCAGTTCTTC
clone size: few; V gene: TRBV6-4; J gene: TRBJ2-3; D gene: TRBD2; CDR3 protein: CASSDSAGADTQYF; CDR3 DNA: TGTGCCAGCAGTGACTCTGCGGGAGCAGATACGCAGTATTTT
clone size: .; V gene: TRBV11-2; J gene: TRBJ2-1; D gene: .; CDR3 protein: CASSLGRLGRMINEQFF; CDR3 DNA: TGTGCCAGCAGCTTAGGTCGACTAGGGAGAATGATCAATGAGCAGTTCTTC
clone size: .; V gene: TRBV7-8; J gene: TRBJ2-7; D gene: .; CDR3 protein: CASSLEEGYEQYF; CDR3 DNA: TGTGCCAGCAGCTTAGAGGAGGGGTACGAGCAGTACTTC
clone size: .; V gene: TRBV10-2; J gene: TRBJ1-2; D gene: .; CDR3 protein: CASSETANLYGYTF; CDR3 DNA: TGCGCCAGCAGTGAGACAGCTAACCTCTATGGCTACACCTTC
clone size: .; V gene: TRBV6-1; J gene: TRBJ1-3; D gene: TRBD1; CDR3 protein: CASSGLPDRPSGNTIYF; CDR3 DNA: TGTGCCAGCAGTGGCCTTCCGGACAGGCCCTCTGGAAACACCATATATTTT
clone size: .; V gene: TRBV7-3; J gene: TRBJ1-1; D gene: .; CDR3 protein: CASSYMNTEAFF; CDR3 DNA: TGTGCCAGCAGCTACATGAACACTGAAGCTTTCTTT